This T cell receptor beta chain is from a study of response to subunit inactivated influenza vaccine. Study-wide results and limits: T cells newly recruited by each seasonal influenza vaccination are few, the authors suggested.

The sample holds a few counts of this clonotype. Its matching antigen is unknown. TCRdb reprocessed the RT-PCR reads with MiXCR, giving one entry per CDR3 protein. The sample lists hundreds of thousands of distinct CDR3 sequences; 15% to 17% were seen once. Germline-derived CDR1 and CDR2 are MNHNS and SASEGT. CDR3 size: 16 residues. Trimming cost V 6 bases and J 8 bases; bases outside gene matches: 10. Sequenced here: PBMCs from blood, sampled 11 to 12 days after vaccination. The V and J genes are TRBV6-1 and TRBJ1-6, with 10 nucleotides matching TRBD1. This TCR was sampled from a man aged 45 to 65 who received an inactivated influenza vaccine. The CDR3 DNA is TGTGCCAGCAGCAACCTTCCGGGACAGGGGCATTCACCCCTCCACTTT. Translated, it gives CASSNLPGQGHSPLHF.